The entry below describes one T cell receptor beta chain. This study enrolled people aged roughly 18 to 90 from around 25 US geographic areas. This record belongs to a study of blood T cell repertoires in COVID-19. Study-level background: Collection of acute and convalescent COVID-19 samples took place in the United States, Italy and Spain.

The data were produced by immunoSEQ multiplex PCR, yet TCRdb's version contains in-frame clones alone and is incomplete. The table lists 150,000 to 200,000 clones, more than 70% of them singletons. CDR1 and CDR2 from the germline V gene are MNHEY and SMNVEV (reference sequence). This CDR3 is 14 amino acids long. The V end was cut by 8 bases, the J end by 0 bases, with 10 bases between. The sequenced sample consisted of PBMCs or T cells enriched from blood (not recorded which). This receptor was obtained from a man aged 35-49 years who had recovered from COVID-19. The chain recombines TRBV27 with TRBJ1-4, with D unclear. CDR3 sequence (DNA): TGTGCCAGCGGAAGGACTGCAACTAATGAAAAACTGTTTTTT. This sequence encodes CASGRTATNEKLFF.